This is a list of T cell receptor beta chains from one sample in a study of post-analysis software for immune sequencing data. TCRdb re-called the PCR reads through MiXCR, storing one row per CDR3 protein. The table records some 450,000 distinct CDR3 sequences, less than 45% of them present only once. Sequenced material: blood. The receptor source for this set is a girl aged 5 to 17 with multiple sclerosis. Each CDR3 is given with its conserved first and last residue. A D gene is named only where the DNA matches it firmly. Rows give clone size only sometimes, using once, few, many, or a class for an expanded clone.

clone_size d_call j_call v_call cdr3_nt cdr3_aa
NA NA TRBJ2-7 TRBV7-2 TGTGCCAGCAGCCACCAATACGAGCAGTACTTC CASSHQYEQYF
NA NA TRBJ2-7 TRBV6-5 TGTGCCAGCAGTCCCCTAGCGAGGGGAAACGAGCAGTACTTC CASSPLARGNEQYF
few NA TRBJ2-1 TRBV20-1 TGCAGTGCCCCTCCGGGACGGTTGTACAATGAGCAGTTCTTC CSAPPGRLYNEQFF
NA NA TRBJ2-2 TRBV12-3/TRBV12-4 TGTGCCAGCAGTTCGGGGACCGGGGAGCTGTTTTTT CASSSGTGELFF
few NA TRBJ2-7 TRBV27 TGTGCCAGCAGTTTATCAGGAGGGGGTGCGGCCTACGAGCAGTACTTC CASSLSGGGAAYEQYF
once NA TRBJ1-1 TRBV7-8 TGTGCCAGCAGCTTAGCGGGGGGAGGGTTTTTTATTAAAGGCACTGAAGCTTTCTTT CASSLAGGGFFIKGTEAFF
NA NA TRBJ2-5 TRBV28 TGTGCCAGCAGTTTAATCAGGGGTTCCCAGTACTTC CASSLIRGSQYF
NA NA TRBJ2-1 TRBV28 TGTGCCAGCAGTTTATCCATTTCCCTAGGGGCACTGTACAATGAGCAGTTCTTC CASSLSISLGALYNEQFF
few NA TRBJ2-3 TRBV29-1 TGCAGCGTTGAAAAGGGCGGCATCACAGATACGCAGTATTTT CSVEKGGITDTQYF
few TRBD1 TRBJ2-7 TRBV15 TGTGCCACCAGCGGACAGGGGACCCCCTACGAGCAGTACTTC CATSGQGTPYEQYF
NA TRBD1 TRBJ1-5 TRBV6-6 TGTGCCAGCAGTTACGCACAGGGGCCGGGGCAGCCCCAGCATTTT CASSYAQGPGQPQHF